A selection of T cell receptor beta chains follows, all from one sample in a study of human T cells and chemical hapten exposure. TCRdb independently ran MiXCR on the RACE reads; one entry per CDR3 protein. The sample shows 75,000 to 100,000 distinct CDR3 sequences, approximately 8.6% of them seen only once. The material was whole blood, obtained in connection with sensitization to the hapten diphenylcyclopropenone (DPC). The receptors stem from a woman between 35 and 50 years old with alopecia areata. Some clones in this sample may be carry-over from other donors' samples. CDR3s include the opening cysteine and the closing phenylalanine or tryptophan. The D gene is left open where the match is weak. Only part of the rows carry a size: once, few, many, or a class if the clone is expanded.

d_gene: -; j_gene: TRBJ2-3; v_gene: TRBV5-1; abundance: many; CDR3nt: TGCGCCAGCAGCTTGGGGGTGGGAGAGCGGACAGATACGCAGTATTTT; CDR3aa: CASSLGVGERTDTQYF
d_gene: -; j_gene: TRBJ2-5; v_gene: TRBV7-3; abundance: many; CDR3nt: TGTGCCAGCAGCTTAAACCCGACGGGGACCCAGTACTTC; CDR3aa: CASSLNPTGTQYF
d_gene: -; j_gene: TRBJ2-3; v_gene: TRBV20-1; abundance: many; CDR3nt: TGCAGTGCTAGAGTAGCGACAGATACGCAGTATTTT; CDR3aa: CSARVATDTQYF
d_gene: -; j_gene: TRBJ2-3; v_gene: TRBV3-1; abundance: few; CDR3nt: TGTGCCAGCAGCCAAGATGGTTACGGGACTAGCACAGATACGCAGTATTTT; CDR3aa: CASSQDGYGTSTDTQYF
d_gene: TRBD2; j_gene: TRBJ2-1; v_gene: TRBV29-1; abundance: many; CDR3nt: TGCAGCGTTGAAGGTCCGAGGACTAGCGGGAGTAGGCGGGAGCAGTTCTTC; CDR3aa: CSVEGPRTSGSRREQFF
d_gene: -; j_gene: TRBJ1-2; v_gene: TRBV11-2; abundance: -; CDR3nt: TGTGCCAGCAGCTTAAACACAGGAGACTATGGCTACACCTTC; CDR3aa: CASSLNTGDYGYTF
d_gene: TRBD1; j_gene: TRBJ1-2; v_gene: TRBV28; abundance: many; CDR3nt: TGTGCCAGCACAACCACAGGGGGCGGCTACACCTTC; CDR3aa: CASTTTGGGYTF
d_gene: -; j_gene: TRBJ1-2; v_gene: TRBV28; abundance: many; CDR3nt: TGTGCCAGCAGTGGGGTAACTTTAGTCTTGAAATATGGCTACACCTTC; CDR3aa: CASSGVTLVLKYGYTF
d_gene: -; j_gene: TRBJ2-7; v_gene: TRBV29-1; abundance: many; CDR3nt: TGCAGCGTCACAAGAGGGACCTACGAGCAGTACTTC; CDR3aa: CSVTRGTYEQYF
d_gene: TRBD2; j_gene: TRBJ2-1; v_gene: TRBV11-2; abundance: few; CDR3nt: TGTGCCAGCAGCTTCGGACTAGCGGGAGGGGGTGAGCAGTTCTTC; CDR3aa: CASSFGLAGGGEQFF
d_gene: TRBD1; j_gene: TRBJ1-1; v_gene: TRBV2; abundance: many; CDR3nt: TGTGCCAGCAGTTTGACAGGGTTGAACACTGAAGCTTTCTTT; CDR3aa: CASSLTGLNTEAFF
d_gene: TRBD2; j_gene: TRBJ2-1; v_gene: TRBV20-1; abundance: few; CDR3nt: TGCAGTGCTAGAATAGCGGGAGGGCCTCACAATGAGCAGTTCTTC; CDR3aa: CSARIAGGPHNEQFF
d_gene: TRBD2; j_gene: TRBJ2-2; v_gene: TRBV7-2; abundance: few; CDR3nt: TGTGCCAGCACACCGGTGGCGGGAGGCCTCACCGGGGAGCTGTTTTTT; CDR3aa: CASTPVAGGLTGELFF
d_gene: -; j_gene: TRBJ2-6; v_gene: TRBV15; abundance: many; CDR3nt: TGTGCCACCAGCAGAGATCGGAGCTCTGGGGCCAACGTCCTGACTTTC; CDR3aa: CATSRDRSSGANVLTF
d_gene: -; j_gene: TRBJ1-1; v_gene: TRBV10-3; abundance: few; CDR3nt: TGTGCCATCAGTGAAACCATTGGTACGGCTTTCTTT; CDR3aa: CAISETIGTAFF
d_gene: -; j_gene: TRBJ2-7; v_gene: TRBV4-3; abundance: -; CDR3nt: TGCGCCAGCAGCCCTACAGTGTCGGACGAGCAGTACTTC; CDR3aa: CASSPTVSDEQYF
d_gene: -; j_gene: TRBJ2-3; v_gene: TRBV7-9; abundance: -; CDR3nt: TGTGCCAGCAGCCTAAATGAGGGGGAAGATACGCAGTATTTT; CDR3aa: CASSLNEGEDTQYF
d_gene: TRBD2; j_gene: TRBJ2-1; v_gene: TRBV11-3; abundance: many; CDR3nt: TGTGCCAGCAGCCTAGGAGGGACTAGCCCCTACAATGAGCAGTTCTTC; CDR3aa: CASSLGGTSPYNEQFF
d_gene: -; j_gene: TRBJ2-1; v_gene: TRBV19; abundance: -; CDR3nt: TGTGCCTCTAAGCCAGGGGCCCCCAGCTCCTACAATGAGCAGTTCTTC; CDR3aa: CASKPGAPSSYNEQFF
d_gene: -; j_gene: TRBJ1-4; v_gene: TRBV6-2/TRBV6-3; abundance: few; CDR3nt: TGTGCCAGCAGTTACCCAACCACGGGACTGTTTTTT; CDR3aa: CASSYPTTGLFF
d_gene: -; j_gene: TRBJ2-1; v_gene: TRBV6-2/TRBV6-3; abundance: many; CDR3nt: TGTGCCAGTCGGCGGGGGCACCCCTCCCTCTACAATGAGCAGTTCTTC; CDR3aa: CASRRGHPSLYNEQFF
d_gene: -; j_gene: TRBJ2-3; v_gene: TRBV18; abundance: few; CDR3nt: TGTGCCAGCTCATCCCTACAGAGCACAGATACGCAGTATTTT; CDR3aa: CASSSLQSTDTQYF
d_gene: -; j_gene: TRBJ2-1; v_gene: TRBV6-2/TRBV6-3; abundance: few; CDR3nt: TGTGCCAGCAGTTCACCGGGAAGGGTCCCCTACAATGAGCAGTTCTTC; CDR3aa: CASSSPGRVPYNEQFF
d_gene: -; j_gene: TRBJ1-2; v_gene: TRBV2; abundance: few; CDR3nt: TGTGCCAGCAGTCTCAAACCTAACTATGGCTACACCTTC; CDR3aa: CASSLKPNYGYTF
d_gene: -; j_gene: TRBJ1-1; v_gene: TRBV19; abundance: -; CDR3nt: TGTGCCAGTAGGCCGGGGGGGCGCGGGACCACTGAAGCTTTCTTT; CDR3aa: CASRPGGRGTTEAFF
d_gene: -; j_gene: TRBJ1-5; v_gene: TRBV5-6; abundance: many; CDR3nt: TGTGCCAGCAGCTTGTTGGCTCACCCCCATAGCAATCAGCCCCAGCATTTT; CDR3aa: CASSLLAHPHSNQPQHF
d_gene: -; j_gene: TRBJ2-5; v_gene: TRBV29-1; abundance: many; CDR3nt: TGCAGCGTTGGGCGACAGACACAAGAGACCCAGTACTTC; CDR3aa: CSVGRQTQETQYF
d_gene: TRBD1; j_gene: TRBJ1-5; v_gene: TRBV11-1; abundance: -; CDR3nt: TGTGCCAGCAGCTTTCCGGACAGGGGAAGTTATAGCAATCAGCCCCAGCATTTT; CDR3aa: CASSFPDRGSYSNQPQHF
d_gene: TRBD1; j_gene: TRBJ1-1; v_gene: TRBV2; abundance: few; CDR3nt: TGTGCCAGCAGTACTAGGGCCAGGGGGACTGAAGCTTTCTTT; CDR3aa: CASSTRARGTEAFF
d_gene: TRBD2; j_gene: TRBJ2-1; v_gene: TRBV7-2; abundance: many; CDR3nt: TGTGCCAGCAGCTCGATAGGACTAGCGGCATCCTACAATGAGCAGTTCTTC; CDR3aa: CASSSIGLAASYNEQFF
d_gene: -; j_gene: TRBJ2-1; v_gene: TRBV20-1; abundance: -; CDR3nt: TGCAGTGCACCAGACTATCGCTACGGAGCTTCCAGGGATGAGCAGTTCTTC; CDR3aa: CSAPDYRYGASRDEQFF
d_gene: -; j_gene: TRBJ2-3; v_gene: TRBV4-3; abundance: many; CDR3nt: TGCGCCAGCAGCCAAGAAAGGAGGGTGGGAGATACGCAGTATTTT; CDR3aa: CASSQERRVGDTQYF
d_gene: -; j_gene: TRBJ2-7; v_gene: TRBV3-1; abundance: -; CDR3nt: TGTGCCAGCAGCCAAGCACTAGGAGGTCGCTGGGAGCAGTACTTC; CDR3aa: CASSQALGGRWEQYF